This T cell receptor (beta chain) was retrieved from a study of cytomegalovirus exposure and HLA in healthy donors. On the study more broadly: Among the roughly 380 donors who were genotyped, approximately 76% fell in the genetic ancestry cluster that is associated with self-reported Caucasian donors.

The PCR was carried out with 60 Vbeta primers and 13 Jbeta primers. The method was immunoSEQ multiplex PCR; TCRdb's version includes in-frame clones alone and lacks a portion of them. Here the sample spans about 150,000 clones, approximately 72% being singletons. The CDR3 has 17 amino acids. Unmatched junction bases numbered 19, after V lost 5 bases and J lost 6 bases. Germline CDR1 SGHVS, CDR2 FQNEAQ. Study-wide results and caveats: Earlier analysis looked at TCR beta V segments, and most were productive about 87% or about 30% of the time.

Remarks on this clone: Its specificity is not known.

The receptor was derived from a man aged 18-30 years in good health and CMV-seronegative. The sequenced sample was PBMCs. The chain uses TRBV7-8 and TRBJ2-7, with TRBD2 identical over 7 bases. The CDR3 DNA reads as TGTGCCAGCAGCCCTAGAGGTGGCAATACCGGGGGGAGCGAGCAGTACTTC. Its protein is CASSPRGGNTGGSEQYF.